A single sample gave rise to the 30 T cell receptor beta chains below, sequenced in a study of blood T cell repertoires in COVID-19. Assay: immunoSEQ multiplex PCR; the TCRdb copy retains only in-frame clones and omits some. The sample carries about 240,000 clones, approximately 83% recorded once. Sequencing was performed on PBMCs or T cells enriched from blood (not recorded which). The receptors shown here come from a woman between 40 and 55 years old with acute COVID-19.

The V gene is TRBV5-1, the J gene TRBJ2-2, with 8 bases matching TRBD2. This CDR3 has 15 residues. Germline values: CDR1 SGHRS, CDR2 YFSETQ. V shed 3 bases and J 4 bases; nucleotides not matched to a gene: 5. The CDR3 here is CASSSSGSPTGELFF. The CDR3 DNA follows: TGCGCCAGCAGCTCGAGCGGGAGCCCCACCGGGGAGCTGTTTTTT.

The chain employs TRBV19 and TRBJ2-5; TRBD2 matches at 13 bases. The CDR3 runs 17 residues. The J segment lost 2 bases and the V segment lost 5 bases, leaving 8 bases of the junction unmatched. In germline, CDR1 is LNHDA, CDR2 SQIVND (reference sequence). As DNA, the CDR3 is TGTGCCAGTAGTTTCTGGACTAGCGGGAGACTACAAGAGACCCAGTACTTC. Translated: CASSFWTSGRLQETQYF.

The chain uses TRBV5-1 and TRBJ1-1; D gene unclear. Trimming left V 2 bases short and J 7 bases short, with 6 bases between. The germline gives CDR1 SGHRS, CDR2 YFSETQ. The CDR3 covers 11 residues. DNA for the CDR3: TGCGCCAGCAGCTTCGGCGGTGAAGCTTTCTTT. This encodes CASSFGGEAFF.

The J gene is TRBJ2-3, the V gene TRBV21-1; the table calls TRBD1, which could not be checked here. TRBV21-1 is reported as a pseudogene. This CDR3 contains 15 residues. In DNA form, the CDR3 reads TGTGCCAGCAGCAAGGACAGGGGGCGCGGAGATACGCAGTATTTT. This encodes CASSKDRGRGDTQYF.

This clone turned up a few times. This chain connects TRBV24-1 to TRBJ2-2, with TRBD2 matching over 9 bases. Unmatched junction bases numbered 6, after V lost 2 bases and J lost 6 bases. Germline values: CDR1 KGHDR, CDR2 SFDVKD. The CDR3 consists of 16 residues. CDR3: CATSDYSSGRSGELFF. The DNA for the CDR3 is TGTGCCACCAGTGATTATAGTAGCGGGAGATCCGGGGAGCTGTTTTTT.

The chain is built from TRBV11-3 and TRBJ2-2; D is possibly TRBD2 (6 bases). The CDR3 loop spans 13 amino acids. The germline V gene encodes CDR1 SGHNT and CDR2 YENEEA. V was trimmed by 5 bases and J by 7 bases, leaving 11 bases between them. CDR3 in amino acids: CASSPFGGGELFF. The CDR3 bases are TGTGCCAGCAGCCCCTTCGGGGGCGGGGAGCTGTTTTTT.

V is TRBV6-5 and J is TRBJ2-1, with D tentatively TRBD2 (5 bases). The CDR3 length is 14 residues. V was cut by 2 bases and J by 6 bases, with 11 bases left in between. From germline, CDR1 is MNHEY and CDR2 SVGAGI. CDR3 in amino acids: CASSYVRGSNEQFF. The CDR3 DNA is TGTGCCAGCAGTTACGTTCGGGGATCCAATGAGCAGTTCTTC.

This clone was seen just once. The CDR3 DNA sequence: TGTGCCAGCAGCCTGCCAGGAGGGGTTAGCACCAATGAGCAGTTCTTC. Residues: CASSLPGGVSTNEQFF. The rearrangement uses TRBV3-1 (or the pseudogene TRBV3-2) and TRBJ2-1, with D perhaps TRBD2 (6 bases). Germline V gene data show CDR1 as LGHDT and CDR2 as YNNKEL (reference sequence). The CDR3 runs to 16 residues. Trimming removed 4 bases at V and 6 bases at J, with 19 bases between.

The J gene is TRBJ2-2, the V gene TRBV10-3, with TRBD1 identical over 8 bases. V shed 6 bases and J 7 bases; nucleotides not matched to a gene: 10. Germline V gene data show CDR1 as ENHRY and CDR2 as SYGVKD. CDR3 length equals 15 residues. The chain's CDR3 is CAISADREHDGELFF. For the CDR3, the DNA is TGTGCCATCAGCGCGGACAGGGAACATGACGGGGAGCTGTTTTTT.

The V and J genes are TRBV7-9 and TRBJ2-5; maybe TRBD2 (5 bases). Trimming pared 5 bases from V and 2 bases from J, leaving 6 bases between. Germline assignment: CDR1 SEHNR and CDR2 FQNEAQ (reference sequence). This CDR3 contains 12 residues. CDR3: CASSTGQETQYF. The CDR3 DNA reads as TGTGCCAGCAGCACGGGACAAGAGACCCAGTACTTC.

V gene TRBV4-2 combines with J gene TRBJ2-3; 9 bases align to TRBD2. J gave up 0 bases and V 2 bases, and 9 bases lay outside the gene matches. The CDR3 sequence is 18 residues long. CDR1 is LGHNA, CDR2 YNFKEQ, per germline. CDR3 bases: TGTGCCAGCAGCCAAAAGGGCCGACTAGCGGAAAGCACAGATACGCAGTATTTT. It specifies CASSQKGRLAESTDTQYF.

DNA for the CDR3: TGTGCCAGCAGCCAAGATGGGCAGCACACAGATACGCAGTATTTT. As protein: CASSQDGQHTDTQYF. The chain carries TRBV3-1 (or the pseudogene TRBV3-2) and TRBJ2-3; D uncertain. Germline CDR1 reads LGHDT; CDR2 reads YNNKEL (reference sequence). V was trimmed by 0 bases and J by 2 bases, leaving 9 bases between them. The CDR3 contains 15 residues.

The V call is TRBV2, the J call TRBJ1-5; the D gene is possibly TRBD1 (5 bases). Germline V lookup: CDR1 SNHLY, CDR2 FYNNEI. The CDR3 consists of 14 residues. V was trimmed by 7 bases and J by 3 bases, leaving 13 bases between them. The CDR3: CASMRGGNNQPQHF. Here the CDR3 DNA reads TGTGCCAGCATGAGGGGAGGCAACAATCAGCCCCAGCATTTT.

This chain joins TRBV19 and TRBJ2-7, with 10 bases identical to TRBD2. After removal of 0 bases from V and 7 bases from J, the junction contained 9 bases not matched to a gene. This CDR3 is built from 16 residues. Germline CDR1 and CDR2: LNHDA and SQIVND (reference sequence). CDR3 bases: TGTGCCAGTAGTATAGATCGGCCTAGCGGGAGTAGTGAGCAGTACTTC. This encodes CASSIDRPSGSSEQYF.

The chain couples TRBV7-2 to TRBJ1-1; D perhaps matches TRBD1 (5 bases). CDR3 length equals 15 residues. V was clipped by 5 bases and J by 1 base, with 14 bases between them. The germline CDR1 and CDR2 sequences are SGHTA and FQGNSA. The CDR3 sequence is CASSPHGAANTEAFF. In DNA, the CDR3 is TGTGCCAGCAGCCCACATGGGGCAGCGAACACTGAAGCTTTCTTT.

This rearrangement joins TRBV5-1 to TRBJ2-1, with unresolved D. The CDR3 has 12 amino acids. Deletions cut 4 bases from V and 7 bases from J, with 9 bases between. CDR1 and CDR2 (germline): SGHRS, YFSETQ. The CDR3 reads CASSRSRNEQFF. The CDR3 DNA is TGCGCCAGCAGCCGGAGTCGGAATGAGCAGTTCTTC.

The V call is TRBV6-5, the J call TRBJ1-2; 7 bases are a match to TRBD1. V was pared by 0 bases and J by 4 bases, with 8 bases of the junction left unmatched. This CDR3 has 16 residues. Germline CDR1 is MNHEY and CDR2 is SVGAGI. The CDR3: CASSYSRQGGSYGYTF. The CDR3 coding sequence is TGTGCCAGCAGTTACTCGAGACAGGGAGGCTCCTATGGCTACACCTTC.

V gene TRBV7-9 combines with J gene TRBJ1-2; 8 bases are shared with TRBD1. This CDR3 spans 14 amino acids. Trimming at V came to 2 bases and at J to 10 bases, leaving 9 bases not matched to a gene. CDR1 is SEHNR and CDR2 is FQNEAQ in the germline V gene (reference sequence). The CDR3 nucleotides are TGTGCCAGCAGCTTACTTTCGGGGGACAGGATCTACACCTTC. Residues: CASSLLSGDRIYTF. The full variable domain, with the rest looked up from reference TRBV7-9 and TRBJ1-2, is DTGVSQNPRHKITKRGQNVTFRCDPISEHNRLYWYRQTLGQGPEFLTYFQNEAQLEKSRLLSDRFSAERPKGSFSTLEIQRTEQGDSAMYLCASSLLSGDRIYTFGSGTRLTVV.

The rearrangement uses TRBV5-5 and TRBJ2-7; a weak D match, TRBD1 (6 bases). The CDR3 spans 14 residues. The V and J ends lost 4 bases and 3 bases respectively, with 14 bases between them. Germline CDR1 and CDR2: SGHKS and YYEKEE (reference sequence). In DNA form, the CDR3 reads TGTGCCAGCAGCCGTGGACAGCAAGACTACGAGCAGTACTTC. As protein: CASSRGQQDYEQYF.

This clone showed up just a few times. This rearrangement joins TRBV10-1 to TRBJ2-3; the match to TRBD2 covers 8 bases. With V trimmed by 0 bases and J by 4 bases, 9 bases remained unmatched. This CDR3 region has 17 residues. Germline CDR1 is WNHNN and CDR2 is SYGVQD (reference sequence). The CDR3 sequence is CASSESTAGGGPDTQYF. The CDR3 coding sequence is TGCGCCAGCAGTGAGTCGACGGCGGGAGGAGGGCCAGATACGCAGTATTTT.

This chain connects TRBV19 to TRBJ1-5, with D maybe TRBD1 (5 bases). Germline loops: CDR1 LNHDA, CDR2 SQIVND (reference sequence). V dropped 5 bases and J dropped 7 bases, with 12 bases sitting between them. The CDR3 extends over 13 amino acids. The CDR3, as DNA: TGTGCCAGTAGTTATCAGGGTCGGCAGCCCCAGCATTTT. It codes for CASSYQGRQPQHF.

The J gene is TRBJ2-7, the V gene TRBV6-6; tentative D call: TRBD2 (7 bases). Germline V gives CDR1 MNHNY, CDR2 SVGAGI (reference sequence). Trimming took off 0 bases at V and 3 bases at J, with 12 bases between the two ends. The CDR3 is 15 residues long. This CDR3 reads CASSYSGEGGYEQYF. The CDR3 DNA reads as TGTGCCAGCAGTTACTCGGGGGAGGGGGGCTACGAGCAGTACTTC.

The CDR3 protein is CAIQKQGQGQPQHF. The CDR3 DNA reads TGTGCCATCCAAAAACAGGGACAGGGTCAGCCCCAGCATTTT. The chain links TRBV24-1 to TRBJ1-5; TRBD1 agrees at 9 bases. The CDR3 is 14 residues long. V dropped 11 bases and J dropped 6; count of bases not matched to a gene: 10. CDR1 and CDR2 from the germline V gene are KGHDR and SFDVKD.

The chain has TRBV5-1 and TRBJ2-3; 14 nucleotides agree with TRBD2. CDR1 is SGHRS, CDR2 YFSETQ, per germline. The CDR3 contains 18 residues. V trimming: 0 bases; J trimming: 3 bases; junction bases outside the gene matches: 6. The CDR3 loop is CASSLGGTSGSWTDTQYF. The CDR3 DNA sequence: TGCGCCAGCAGCTTGGGGGGGACTAGCGGGAGCTGGACAGATACGCAGTATTTT.

The chain recombines TRBV2 with TRBJ2-1, with D tentatively TRBD1 (6 bases). The CDR3 runs to 14 residues. Germline CDR1 and CDR2: SNHLY and FYNNEI. V was shortened by 7 bases and J by 0 bases, with 10 bases between the two germline ends. The CDR3 bases are TGTGCCAGCACCGAGGACAGCTCCTACAATGAGCAGTTCTTC. Its translation is CASTEDSSYNEQFF.

The chain combines TRBV5-6 with TRBJ1-6; D is undetermined. This CDR3 has 13 amino acids. The ends were cut back, 2 bases at V and 7 bases at J, with 7 bases in the middle. Germline values: CDR1 SGHDT, CDR2 YYEEEE. CDR3 residues: CASSFAGNSPLHF. The CDR3 DNA reads as TGTGCCAGCAGCTTCGCGGGGAATTCACCCCTCCACTTT. The full variable domain, in which reference TRBV5-6 and TRBJ1-6 provide the parts outside the CDR3, is DAGVTQSPTHLIKTRGQQVTLRCSPKSGHDTVSWYQQALGQGPQFIFQYYEEEERQRGNFPDRFSGHQFPNYSSELNVNALLLGDSALYLCASSFAGNSPLHFGNGTRLTVT.

In its sample, this clone was seen a few times. The chain combines TRBV7-8 with TRBJ2-1, with a tentative D call TRBD2 (5 bases). Germline CDR1 reads SGHVS; CDR2 reads FQNEAQ. Trimming shortened V by 1 base and J by 4 bases, and 5 bases separated the two germline ends. This CDR3 contains 13 residues. CDR3 sequence (DNA): TGTGCCAGCAGCTTAGAGCGGTACAATGAGCAGTTCTTC. Protein sequence: CASSLERYNEQFF.

V is TRBV5-1 and J is TRBJ2-1; 8 nucleotides line up with TRBD2. This CDR3 has 14 amino acids. Germline V gives CDR1 SGHRS, CDR2 YFSETQ. After removal of 0 bases from V and 6 bases from J, the junction contained 2 bases not matched to a gene. The CDR3 region is CASSLAGGLNEQFF. The CDR3 DNA reads TGCGCCAGCAGCTTGGCGGGAGGGCTCAATGAGCAGTTCTTC.

CDR3 loop: CASSQGLAGTYEQYF. DNA for the CDR3: TGTGCCAGCAGCCAGGGACTAGCGGGAACCTACGAGCAGTACTTC. The chain joins TRBV14 to TRBJ2-7; 13 positions match TRBD2. Germline CDR1 and CDR2: SGHDN and FVKESK. The CDR3 sequence is 15 residues long. Trimming removed 3 bases from V and 2 bases from J; junction bases left unmatched: 1.

The chain carries TRBV28 and TRBJ2-5, with D possibly being TRBD1 (7 bases). CDR3 size: 14 residues. CDR1 and CDR2 from the germline V gene are MDHEN and SYDVKM. V was cut by 2 bases and J by 7 bases, with 14 bases left in between. The CDR3 loop is CASSLRGTDTTQYF. The CDR3 region has the DNA TGTGCCAGCAGTTTACGGGGGACAGACACGACCCAGTACTTC.